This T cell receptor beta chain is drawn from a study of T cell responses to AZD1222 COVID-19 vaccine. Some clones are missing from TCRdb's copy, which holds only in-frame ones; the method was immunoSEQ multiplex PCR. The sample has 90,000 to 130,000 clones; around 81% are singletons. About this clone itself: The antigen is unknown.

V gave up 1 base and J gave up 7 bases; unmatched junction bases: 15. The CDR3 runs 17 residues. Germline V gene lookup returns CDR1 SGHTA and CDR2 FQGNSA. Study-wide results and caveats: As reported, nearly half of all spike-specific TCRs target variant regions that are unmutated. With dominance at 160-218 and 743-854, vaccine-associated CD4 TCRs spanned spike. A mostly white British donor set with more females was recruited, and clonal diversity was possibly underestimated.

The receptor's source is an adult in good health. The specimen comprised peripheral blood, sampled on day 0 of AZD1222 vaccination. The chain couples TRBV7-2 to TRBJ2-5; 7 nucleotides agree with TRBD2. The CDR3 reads CASSLGASGIGVGTQYF. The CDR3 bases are TGTGCCAGCAGCTTAGGGGCCAGCGGGATCGGGGTTGGGACCCAGTACTTC.